These 2 T cell receptor beta chains came from one sample sequenced in a study of CDR3 diversity in severe acne. Via MiXCR, TCRdb re-called the PCR reads, giving one row per CDR3 protein. The sample has approximately 90,000 distinct CDR3 sequences, approximately 52% seen once. Source material: blood. These TCRs come from a male donor in good health, serving as a control.

This clonotype was counted at least ten times. The CDR3 spells CASSLGRFNTIYF. CDR3 coding DNA: TGTGCCAGCAGCTTAGGCCGCTTTAACACCATATATTTT. This chain connects TRBV13 to TRBJ1-3; D gene ambiguous. In germline, CDR1 is PRHDT, CDR2 FYEKMQ (reference sequence). V lost 0 bases to trimming and J lost 7 bases, with 7 bases between them. CDR3 length: 13 amino acids.

The chain recombines TRBV6-2 or TRBV6-3 with TRBJ2-1, with 11 positions matching TRBD2. V lost 3 bases to trimming and J lost 0 bases; unmatched junction nucleotides: 10. The CDR3 has 19 amino acids. The germline V gene encodes CDR1 MNHEY and CDR2 SVGEGT. CDR3 region: CASSYGVAGGPSSYNEQFF. In DNA, the CDR3 is TGTGCCAGCAGTTATGGGGTAGCGGGAGGGCCAAGCTCCTACAATGAGCAGTTCTTC.